This record looks at one T cell receptor beta chain sequence and its context. The CDR3 has 15 residues. Germline V CDR1 and CDR2: SGHVS, FNYEAQ. Trimming took 3 bases from V and 0 from J, leaving 10 bases between them. The sample comes from a study of human T cells and chemical hapten exposure. Time point defined: pre-sensitization, week 0. Treatment of the sample: therapeutic diphenylcyclopropenone sensitization with weekly scalp DPC. Library construction involved attaching unique molecular identifiers to individual cDNA molecules, which allowed quantitative, reproducible TCR counting. TCRdb passed the RACE reads through MiXCR, listing each CDR3 protein once. Here the sample spans roughly 380,000 distinct CDR3 sequences, more than 4.5% being singletons.

The TCR sequence derives from a woman between 45 and 65 years old with alopecia areata. Some clones in this sample may be carry-over from other donors' samples. Sequenced here: whole blood, sampled in connection with sensitization to the hapten diphenylcyclopropenone (DPC). The V call is TRBV7-6, the J call TRBJ2-3, with D hard to call. The CDR3 is CASSFSRISTDTQYF. CDR3 coding DNA: TGTGCCAGCAGCTTTTCCCGAATAAGCACAGATACGCAGTATTTT.